This T cell receptor (beta chain) was obtained from a study of blood T cell repertoires in COVID-19. Study-wide background: Samples of COVID-19 (acute and convalescent) were obtained from the United States, Italy and Spain. Sample material is recorded as cDNA or gDNA derived from T cells, B-cell-depleted T cells, or PBMCs.

The V gene's germline CDR1 is SQVTM and CDR2 ANQGSEA. V shed 2 bases, J shed 15 bases, and the junction held 4 bases outside the gene matches. The CDR3 totals 10 residues. As originally analysed: Reference gene primer amplification in the assay estimated nucleated cell counts. Produced via immunoSEQ multiplex PCR; TCRdb's table is partial and in-frame only. From that table come the V and J calls and clone size; the DNA was used to work out D and trimming. The repertoire holds more than 200,000 clones, less than 90% seen once, with roughly 2.7% in the top ten. The rearrangement links TRBV29-1 to TRBJ2-1; 7 bases are shared with TRBD1. The sample was peripheral blood. The sequence was obtained from a woman aged 65 to 85 with active or convalescent COVID-19. The CDR3 sequence: CSVERGQPFF. CDR3 DNA sequence: TGCAGCGTTGAAAGGGGACAGCCGTTCTTC.